This T cell receptor beta chain was identified in a study of neoadjuvant nivolumab and ipilimumab in lung cancer. Data came from immunoSEQ multiplex PCR; TCRdb stores just in-frame clones and leaves some out. The sample lists roughly 39,000 clones, roughly nine tenths occurring once. V lost 3 bases and J lost 7, with 12 bases in between. CDR3 length equals 14 residues. Germline V gives CDR1 SGHAT, CDR2 FQDESV (reference sequence). The chain recombines TRBV11-1 with TRBJ2-2; TRBD1 might be the D (6 bases). The starting material was peripheral blood, obtained before neoadjuvant nivolumab, alone or with ipilimumab. The source of this sequence is an adult with non-small cell lung cancer. The CDR3 loop reads CASSFGTGHGELFF. CDR3 in DNA: TGTGCCAGCAGCTTCGGTACAGGGCACGGGGAGCTGTTTTTT.